These 26 T cell receptor beta chains came from one sample sequenced in a study of neurological immune-mediated disorders. Time point of the sample: longitudinal time-point 3. TCRdb ran MiXCR on the 5' RACE reads and lists one entry per CDR3 protein. The profile shows roughly 48,000 distinct CDR3 sequences, over 9.5% of them singletons. Sequencing was carried out using PBMCs. These receptors all come from a male donor with HTLV-1-associated myelopathy (HAM/TSP).

This clonotype came up many times. The chain has TRBV7-9 and TRBJ2-1; TRBD2 might be the D (5 bases). V was clipped by 3 bases and J by 3 bases, with 9 bases between them. CDR1 is SEHNR, CDR2 FQNEAQ, per germline (reference sequence). CDR3 length: 14 residues. The CDR3 sequence is CASSLELVYNEQFF. CDR3 in DNA: TGTGCCAGCAGCTTGGAACTAGTCTACAATGAGCAGTTCTTC.

Many counts were recorded for this clonotype. The chain couples TRBV12-3 or TRBV12-4 to TRBJ1-2; 8 bases fit TRBD1. The V and J ends lost 9 bases and 8 bases, in that order; junction bases with no gene match: 8. The CDR3 extends over 12 amino acids. The CDR3 DNA is TGTGCCAGTACGAGTACAGGGGGAGGCTACACCTTC. Protein sequence: CASTSTGGGYTF.

This clonotype was seen at least ten times. The chain couples TRBV5-1 to TRBJ2-7; D gene uncertain. This CDR3 is built from 13 residues. The V gene lost 3 bases and the J gene lost 7 bases, with 14 bases spanning the gap. Per germline, CDR1 SGHRS and CDR2 YFSETQ. As DNA, the CDR3 is TGCGCCAGCAGCTCGGTTCCGATTCGAGAGCAGTACTTC. It specifies CASSSVPIREQYF.

The V and J genes are TRBV28 and TRBJ1-2; D unresolved. CDR1 is MDHEN and CDR2 is SYDVKM in the germline V gene. This CDR3 has 14 amino acids. V lost 7 bases, J lost 3 bases, and 15 bases lay in between. The DNA of the CDR3 is TGTGCCAGCATGGACGCCTCGGCGGACTATGGCTACACCTTC. The encoded protein is CASMDASADYGYTF.

This clonotype has ten or more counts. The chain employs TRBV29-1 and TRBJ1-6, with 11 bases identical to TRBD1. Germline values: CDR1 SQVTM, CDR2 ANQGSEA. This CDR3 contains 13 residues. Trimming removed 7 bases from V and 8 bases from J; junction bases left unmatched: 4. CDR3 sequence (DNA): TGCAGCGCCAGGACAGGGGGCGATTCACCCCTCCACTTT. Translated: CSARTGGDSPLHF.

This clonotype was counted at least ten times. The V gene is TRBV6-2 or TRBV6-3, the J gene TRBJ2-7, with 9 bases lining up with TRBD1. The V and J ends lost 2 bases and 2 bases, in that order; junction bases with no gene match: 1. Germline CDR1 MNHEY, CDR2 SVGEGT. CDR3 length equals 14 residues. As DNA, the CDR3 is TGTGCCAGCAGTTACCGGACAGGGGCCTACGAGCAGTACTTC. Translation gives CASSYRTGAYEQYF.

The V call is TRBV5-1, the J call TRBJ2-7, with TRBD1 matching 9 bases. The CDR3 has 15 residues. V shed 0 bases, J shed 3 bases, and the junction held 4 bases outside the gene matches. Germline CDR1 reads SGHRS; CDR2 reads YFSETQ. The CDR3: CASSLGGQGYYEQYF. The CDR3 coding sequence is TGCGCCAGCAGCTTGGGGGGACAGGGCTACTACGAGCAGTACTTC.

The CDR3, as DNA: TGTGCCAGCAGCGCAGGGGCTAGCGGGGGGCTAAAGACCCAGTACTTC. This codes for CASSAGASGGLKTQYF. The chain has TRBV9 and TRBJ2-5; 11 bases fit TRBD2. The V gene's germline CDR1 is SGDLS and CDR2 YYNGEE. With 3 bases clipped from V and 6 bases from J, the junction kept 10 bases outside the gene matches. The CDR3 is made up of 16 amino acids.

This clonotype was detected a few times. It may be a read error: a sequence one base away is much more abundant. The chain employs TRBV2 and TRBJ2-1, with D possibly matching TRBD2 (7 bases). The V end lost 6 bases, the J end lost 8 bases, and 17 bases lay between the germline ends. Germline CDR1 reads SNHLY; CDR2 reads FYNNEI. The CDR3 consists of 14 residues. CDR3 nucleotide sequence: TGTGCCAGCAGGACTGGGGGGGCCAACCATGAGCAGTTCTTC. Protein sequence: CASRTGGANHEQFF.

This clonotype was observed at least ten times. V is TRBV9 and J is TRBJ1-5; D possibly corresponds to TRBD1 (5 bases). Germline lookup yields CDR1 SGDLS and CDR2 YYNGEE. The V gene lost 3 bases and the J gene lost 3 bases, with 10 bases spanning the gap. The CDR3 is 14 amino acids. CDR3 region: CASSAQGNNQPQHF. The DNA for the CDR3 is TGTGCCAGCAGCGCCCAGGGAAACAATCAGCCCCAGCATTTT.

Many counts were recorded for this clonotype. CDR3 nucleotide sequence: TGCAGTGCATCGGTGGCCAAAAACATTCAGTACTTC. This translates into CSASVAKNIQYF. V is TRBV20-1 and J is TRBJ2-4; D gene uncertain. With 6 bases removed from V and 1 base from J, the gap between germline ends came to 7 bases. The germline V gene encodes CDR1 DFQATT and CDR2 SNEGSKA (reference sequence). The CDR3 covers 12 residues.

This clonotype was counted many times. This chain joins TRBV25-1 and TRBJ2-1, with 8 bases matching TRBD2. There are 16 residues in the CDR3. The V segment lost 2 bases and the J segment 7 bases; nucleotides outside the gene matches: 10. Germline-derived CDR1 and CDR2 are MGHDK and SYGVNS. CDR3 sequence: CASSEVLGLVENEQFF. DNA of the CDR3: TGTGCCAGCAGTGAAGTCCTGGGACTAGTCGAGAATGAGCAGTTCTTC.

This clonotype showed up many times. The CDR3 reads CASSLPGQANTEAFF. The DNA of the CDR3 is TGCGCCAGCAGCTTACCGGGACAAGCGAACACTGAAGCTTTCTTT. This chain connects TRBV5-1 to TRBJ1-1, with D perhaps matching TRBD1 (6 bases). This CDR3 contains 15 residues. Trimming shortened V by 2 bases and J by 1 base, and 12 bases separated the two germline ends. Germline CDR1 SGHRS, CDR2 YFSETQ.

The V gene is TRBV20-1, the J gene TRBJ2-1; the D is unclear. V gave up 0 bases and J gave up 9 bases, with 12 bases separating them. The CDR3 sequence is 13 residues long. The germline V gene has CDR1 DFQATT and CDR2 SNEGSKA (reference sequence). The CDR3 loop reads CSARDWTVFEQFF. CDR3 bases: TGCAGTGCTAGAGATTGGACGGTTTTTGAGCAGTTCTTC.

This clonotype has a count of ten or more. This chain uses TRBV5-1 with TRBJ1-1; perhaps TRBD1 as D (6 bases). Trimming left V 1 base short and J 0 bases short, with 22 bases between. From germline, CDR1 is SGHRS and CDR2 YFSETQ. The CDR3 extends over 19 amino acids. The CDR3 here is CASSLSRRSRGPMNTEAFF. For the CDR3, the DNA is TGCGCCAGCAGCTTGTCCCGTCGGAGCAGGGGTCCAATGAACACTGAAGCTTTCTTT. Supplemented by reference TRBV5-1 and TRBJ1-1, the full variable domain reads KAGVTQTPRYLIKTRGQQVTLSCSPISGHRSVSWYQQTPGQGLQFLFEYFSETQRNKGNFPGRFSGRQFSNSRSEMNVSTLELGDSALYLCASSLSRRSRGPMNTEAFFGQGTRLTVV.

This clonotype was observed at least ten times. The chain links TRBV7-2 to TRBJ2-2; weak D call: TRBD1 (5 bases). This CDR3 contains 12 residues. Deletions cut 8 bases from V and 6 bases from J, with 10 bases between. Germline CDR1 SGHTA, CDR2 FQGNSA. CDR3 region: CASLQDPGELFF. CDR3 in DNA: TGTGCCAGCCTACAGGACCCCGGGGAGCTGTTTTTT.

In its sample, this clonotype was seen many times. The J gene is TRBJ2-7, the V gene TRBV5-1, with 11 bases matching TRBD2. V shed 5 bases and J 4 bases; nucleotides not matched to a gene: 8. The CDR3 spans 15 residues. Germline V gene data show CDR1 as SGHRS and CDR2 as YFSETQ. The CDR3 here is CASRSLAGGGYEQYF. The CDR3 nucleotides are TGCGCCAGCAGGTCTCTAGCGGGGGGCGGGTACGAGCAGTACTTC. Full variable domain (rest looked up from reference TRBV5-1 and TRBJ2-7): KAGVTQTPRYLIKTRGQQVTLSCSPISGHRSVSWYQQTPGQGLQFLFEYFSETQRNKGNFPGRFSGRQFSNSRSEMNVSTLELGDSALYLCASRSLAGGGYEQYFGPGTRLTVT.

This clonotype was counted many times. The chain employs TRBV20-1 and TRBJ1-3; D ambiguous. V was cut by 5 bases and J by 12 bases, with 17 bases left in between. Germline CDR1 and CDR2: DFQATT and SNEGSKA (reference sequence). The CDR3 has 12 amino acids. The CDR3 spells CSAGASSSNIYF. As DNA, the CDR3 is TGCAGTGCTGGCGCGTCCAGTTCAAACATATATTTT.

This clonotype was seen at least ten times. The chain is built from TRBV5-1 and TRBJ1-2, with D possibly matching TRBD1 (5 bases). The germline V gene encodes CDR1 SGHRS and CDR2 YFSETQ. V lost 2 bases to trimming and J lost 11 bases, with 16 bases between them. The CDR3 runs 13 residues. This CDR3 reads CASSFWGDVRYTF. The CDR3 DNA reads TGCGCCAGCAGCTTTTGGGGGGACGTGCGGTACACCTTC.

This clonotype was found a few times. CDR3 sequence reads: CASSWLDRKNTEAFF. In DNA, the CDR3 is TGCGCCAGCAGCTGGCTTGACAGGAAGAACACTGAAGCTTTCTTT. This chain links TRBV5-1 with TRBJ1-1; D might be TRBD1 (6 bases). The CDR3 consists of 15 residues. The V gene's germline CDR1 is SGHRS and CDR2 YFSETQ. V was shortened by 3 bases and J by 1 base, with 13 bases between the two germline ends.

This clonotype was seen many times. V gene TRBV5-1 combines with J gene TRBJ2-7; D tentatively reads TRBD1 or TRBD2 (6 bases each). Germline loops: CDR1 SGHRS, CDR2 YFSETQ. This CDR3 contains 12 residues. The V and J ends lost 4 bases and 4 bases respectively, with 9 bases between them. For the CDR3, the DNA is TGCGCCAGCAGCCCGGGGGCTTACGAGCAGTACTTC. As protein: CASSPGAYEQYF.

The genes are TRBV5-1 and TRBJ2-7, with 7 bases matching TRBD2. Germline lookup yields CDR1 SGHRS and CDR2 YFSETQ. This CDR3 is 15 amino acids long. Losses at the gene ends were 4 bases for V and 1 base for J; bases not matched to a gene: 8. CDR3 DNA sequence: TGCGCCAGCAGCCCCGGACTAGAGACTTCCTACGAGCAGTACTTC. This encodes CASSPGLETSYEQYF. Variable domain in full (rest from reference TRBV5-1 and TRBJ2-7): KAGVTQTPRYLIKTRGQQVTLSCSPISGHRSVSWYQQTPGQGLQFLFEYFSETQRNKGNFPGRFSGRQFSNSRSEMNVSTLELGDSALYLCASSPGLETSYEQYFGPGTRLTVT.

This clonotype was observed many times. This chain uses TRBV5-1 with TRBJ2-1, with D perhaps TRBD1 (6 bases). This CDR3 is built from 15 residues. From germline, CDR1 is SGHRS and CDR2 YFSETQ. V gave up 3 bases and J gave up 2 bases, with 12 bases separating them. The DNA for the CDR3 is TGCGCCAGCAGCTGGGGCCAGGGGCCCTACAATGAGCAGTTCTTC. This codes for CASSWGQGPYNEQFF.

Many counts were recorded for this clonotype. The V and J genes are TRBV14 and TRBJ1-3; D remains unclear. In germline, CDR1 is SGHDN, CDR2 FVKESK. Between the trimmed V and J ends, which lost 1 base and 0 bases, there was a span of 7 bases. The CDR3 runs to 15 residues. This chain's CDR3 is CASSQVRASGNTIYF. Here the CDR3 DNA reads TGTGCCAGCAGCCAAGTCCGGGCCTCTGGAAACACCATATATTTT.

Many counts were recorded for this clonotype. This chain links TRBV9 with TRBJ2-2, with 8 bases fitting TRBD2. Germline CDR1 is SGDLS and CDR2 is YYNGEE. The CDR3 is made up of 16 amino acids. The trim removed 3 bases at V and 4 bases at J, leaving 8 bases unmatched. The CDR3 region is CASSATGTRGTGELFF. The CDR3 DNA is TGTGCCAGCAGCGCCACCGGGACTAGGGGCACCGGGGAGCTGTTTTTT.

This clonotype appeared many times. This chain uses TRBV20-1 with TRBJ1-1; D is ambiguous. With 6 bases removed from V and 1 base from J, the gap between germline ends came to 15 bases. The CDR3 has 14 residues. CDR1 is DFQATT, CDR2 SNEGSKA, per germline (reference sequence). CDR3 DNA: TGCAGTGCCCGGGCCTTAGGGTGGAACACTGAAGCTTTCTTT. Protein: CSARALGWNTEAFF.